This entry features one T cell receptor beta chain sequence. Its recognized antigen is unknown. No clone much larger than this one lies a single base away; base qualities are absent. This entry belongs to a study of regulatory T cells in long-lasting Graves disease (TCRdb year 2021). General notes on the study: To count as having persistent Graves' disease, a patient had to have received antithyroid drug treatment for over 5 years with TSH receptor autoantibodies remaining persistently positive. Persistent Graves' disease patients were compared with newly diagnosed Graves' disease patients by peripheral blood TCR sequencing and RNA sequencing. TCR sequencing covered roughly 13 persistent and 20 or so newly diagnosed Graves' disease patients, around 35 samples in total. The study was conducted in China and was registered as a clinical trial. Antithyroid drugs had been taken for ten to twelve years on average by persistent Graves' disease patients in the clinical cohort.

Findings and caveats that apply to the study as a whole: Compared with newly diagnosed patients, patients with persistent Graves' disease had lower TCR Shannon entropy and fewer highly expanded clones, which suggests clonal expansion. The study examined only peripheral blood because the primary lesion, thyroid tissue, could not be accessed. Only the TCR beta chain was sequenced and analyzed. A larger number of public clonotypes was shared among persistent patients (about 2,700) than among newly diagnosed patients (over 850). The small sample size was acknowledged by the authors as a limitation that may reduce accuracy.

This specimen's time point label, per the study, means: persistent/refractory GD, antithyroid drugs over 5 years with positive TRAb. RNA was extracted from PBMCs in TRIzol for both TCR sequencing and RNA sequencing. The diagnosis of Graves' disease was made according to American Thyroid Association guidelines. The patients came from an endocrinology department in Xi'an, China. Each patient gave 8.5 to 9.5 milliliters of peripheral blood, collected in an EDTA anticoagulant tube. PBMCs were isolated by Ficoll Paque Plus density gradient separation without further T cell sorting. An Agilent 2100 Bioanalyzer and agarose gel were used to check RNA quality, while a NanoDrop 2000 measured RNA concentration. The library relied on multiplex PCR. Reads for this sample came from an Illumina HiSeq 4000. CDR3 regions were amplified by Arm-PCR with iRepertoire HTBI primers to construct TCR beta libraries. Before sequencing, the PCR products went through gel purification. On the authors' methods: A total of 62 TRBV and approximately 15 TRBJ segments were identified across samples and were used for gene usage analysis of CDR3 amino acid clonotypes. COPE and FqMerger were used to merge the filtered high-quality paired reads into contigs. Contigs were aligned with BLAST to IMGT TRBV, TRBD and TRBJ reference genes, and CDR3 was defined per IMGT. Highly expanded clones were defined as clonotypes with a frequency above 0.1%. Shannon entropy was used to measure repertoire diversity, and the Gini coefficient was used to measure V-J evenness. Clonotypes shared by more than one individual were considered public. The raw public reads went through TCRdb reprocessing: fastp at Q25, MiXCR clone calling, in-frame beta chains kept. Rows merge per CDR3 protein into single entries with the most common DNA and genes. The V and J calls were determined by TCRdb, not by the authors. For this sample there are 650,000 to 850,000 distinct CDR3 sequences; 25% to 35% appear just once. Of the sample, 35% to 55% falls within the top ten clones.

Sequencing used peripheral blood mononuclear cells (PBMCs), obtained when the disease was refractory, from a patient treated with antithyroid drugs. This receptor was identified in a female donor with Graves disease.

The DNA sequence reads TGTGCCATCAGAGGGGAGGCTGAAGCTTTCTTT. This codes for CAIRGEAEAFF. The sequence joins TRBV10-3 to TRBJ1-1; the D gene is perhaps TRBD1, on 5 matching bases. At the junction V is shortened by 6 bases and J by 6 bases, with 8 bases in between. CDR1 and CDR2, looked up from the germline V gene, are ENHRY and SYGVKD. Its CDR3 holds 11 amino acids, cysteine through phenylalanine. The entry retains the CDR3 DNA only, 33 bases that are in frame from base 1.